One sample yielded the 28 T cell receptor beta chains listed below, sequenced in a study of preoperative IRX-2 immunotherapy in early breast cancer. Treatment meaning: preoperative locoregional IRX-2 cytokine immunotherapy. Clones were sequenced by immunoSEQ multiplex PCR, and TCRdb holds only the in-frame ones, with some missing. The sample yields about 62,000 clones, approximately 95% seen once. The specimen was obtained from a patient treated with IRX-2 immunotherapy. These receptors were collected from a human donor with breast cancer.

The CDR3 region is CASSYPRLAGSTGELFF. In nucleotides, the CDR3 is TGTGCCAGCAGCTACCCCCGGCTAGCGGGGTCCACCGGGGAGCTGTTTTTT. The chain joins TRBV11-2 to TRBJ2-2, with 9 nucleotides matching TRBD2. Germline loops: CDR1 SGHAT, CDR2 FQNNGV. CDR3 length equals 17 residues. V shed 4 bases and J 4 bases; nucleotides not matched to a gene: 10.

V and J are TRBV7-2 and TRBJ1-6, with 10 bases that match TRBD1. There are 18 residues in the CDR3. J gave up 1 base and V 3 bases, and 6 bases lay outside the gene matches. Germline V lookup: CDR1 SGHTA, CDR2 FQGNSA. CDR3 DNA: TGTGCCAGCAGCTTCGTACCGGGACAGGGGTCCTATAATTCACCCCTCCACTTT. This gives the protein CASSFVPGQGSYNSPLHF.

The chain joins TRBV30 to TRBJ1-2, with D uncertain. CDR1 and CDR2 from the germline V gene are GTSNPN and SVGIG (reference sequence). The CDR3 covers 10 residues. The V end was cut by 8 bases, the J end by 8 bases, with 12 bases between. CDR3 bases: TGTGCCGGGTTAGGGCAGGGCTACACCTTC. This sequence encodes CAGLGQGYTF.

The rearrangement links TRBV5-4 to TRBJ2-3; 10 bases agree with TRBD1. This CDR3 has 15 amino acids. Germline-derived CDR1 and CDR2 are SGHNT and YYREEE (reference sequence). J gave up 4 bases and V 4 bases, and 6 bases lay outside the gene matches. The CDR3 bases are TGTGCCAGCAGCCTTCCGGGACAGGGGCCAGATACGCAGTATTTT. It yields the protein CASSLPGQGPDTQYF.

There are a few counts of this clone. The chain combines TRBV6-5 with TRBJ2-2; TRBD2 might be the D (6 bases). The germline V gene encodes CDR1 MNHEY and CDR2 SVGAGI. Between the trimmed V and J ends, which lost 6 bases and 0 bases, there was a span of 8 bases. The CDR3 length is 14 residues. The CDR3 nucleotides are TGTGCCAGCAGGCGGGACCCGAACACCGGGGAGCTGTTTTTT. It encodes CASRRDPNTGELFF.

This chain joins TRBV7-9 and TRBJ1-1, with D possibly matching TRBD1 (5 bases). CDR3 length: 12 amino acids. Trimming removed 7 bases from V and 11 bases from J, with 17 bases in between. Germline CDR1 reads SEHNR; CDR2 reads FQNEAQ (reference sequence). DNA of the CDR3: TGTGCCAGCATGGCTGGGGGTATTGGGGCTTTCTTT. Translating it yields CASMAGGIGAFF.

This clone was seen just once. The chain has TRBV7-8 and TRBJ1-1, with D possibly being TRBD1 (5 bases). Per the germline V gene, CDR1 is SGHVS and CDR2 is FQNEAQ. Trimming removed 1 base at V and 12 bases at J, with 12 bases between. There are 12 residues in the CDR3. The CDR3 here is CASSLVAGKTFF. Here the CDR3 DNA reads TGTGCCAGCAGCTTAGTGGCAGGGAAAACTTTCTTT.

The gene calls are TRBV27 and TRBJ1-1; TRBD1 is a possible D gene (5 bases). V lost 5 bases, J lost 0 bases, and 19 bases lay in between. The CDR3 runs 17 residues. The germline gives CDR1 MNHEY, CDR2 SMNVEV (reference sequence). CDR3 nucleotide sequence: TGTGCCAGCAGTGATACAAGGATCGGGGGACTGAACACTGAAGCTTTCTTT. Translated, it gives CASSDTRIGGLNTEAFF.

DNA for the CDR3: TGTGCCAGCAGCTCACCAGGGGGCCCTAACTATGGCTACACCTTC. Amino acid sequence: CASSSPGGPNYGYTF. This chain joins TRBV28 and TRBJ1-2; 8 positions match TRBD1. Germline CDR1 is MDHEN and CDR2 is SYDVKM. J gave up 0 bases and V 6 bases, and 6 bases lay outside the gene matches. This CDR3 contains 15 residues.

This clone was recorded once. A read error may produce the germline difference seen at one junction end. This chain uses TRBV10-3 with TRBJ2-7; 8 nucleotides match TRBD1. This CDR3 spans 13 amino acids. Germline loops: CDR1 ENHRY, CDR2 SYGVKD. The CDR3, as DNA: TGTGCCATCAGTGAATCTCTCAGGGGGCAGAATCACTTC. Residues: CAISESLRGQNHF.

The chain couples TRBV7-3 to TRBJ2-1; D is unresolved. Germline V CDR1 and CDR2: SGHTA, FQGTGA. The CDR3 runs 13 residues. V dropped 2 bases and J dropped 4 bases, with 6 bases sitting between them. The CDR3 region has the DNA TGTGCCAGCAGCTTATACAGTTACAATGAGCAGTTCTTC. Encoded protein: CASSLYSYNEQFF.

The rearrangement uses TRBV6-6 and TRBJ1-6, with 8 bases aligning to TRBD1. Germline-derived CDR1 and CDR2 are MNHNY and SVGAGI (reference sequence). J gave up 9 bases and V 6 bases, and 10 bases lay outside the gene matches. This CDR3 has 15 residues. The CDR3 DNA is TGTGCCAGCAGCCTGCAGACAGGGGTCCGTTCACCCCTCCACTTT. As protein: CASSLQTGVRSPLHF.

CDR3: CASSQEGFNPGANVLTF. DNA for the CDR3: TGCGCCAGCAGCCAAGAGGGTTTCAACCCTGGGGCCAACGTCCTGACTTTC. This chain connects TRBV4-1 to TRBJ2-6; D is ambiguous. Germline loops: CDR1 MGHRA, CDR2 YSYEKL. The CDR3 contains 17 residues. Between the trimmed V and J ends, which lost 0 bases and 2 bases, there was a span of 11 bases.

The V and J genes are TRBV9 and TRBJ2-3; no firm D call. V lost 4 bases and J lost 3, with 9 bases in between. From germline, CDR1 is SGDLS and CDR2 YYNGEE. There are 13 residues in the CDR3. CDR3 DNA: TGTGCCAGCAGCACCGACCGAACAGATACGCAGTATTTT. Translation: CASSTDRTDTQYF.

The chain uses TRBV19 and TRBJ1-1, with D perhaps TRBD1 (6 bases). The V gene lost 3 bases and the J gene lost 5 bases, with 13 bases spanning the gap. Looked up from germline, CDR1 is LNHDA and CDR2 is SQIVND (reference sequence). The CDR3 loop spans 14 amino acids. CDR3 region: CASSIPGEGTEAFF. The CDR3, as DNA: TGTGCCAGTAGTATCCCAGGGGAGGGGACTGAAGCTTTCTTT.

The chain recombines TRBV7-9 with TRBJ2-7; maybe TRBD2 (5 bases). The CDR3 consists of 18 residues. Germline loops: CDR1 SEHNR, CDR2 FQNEAQ (reference sequence). Trimming took off 6 bases at V and 6 bases at J, with 30 bases between the two ends. The CDR3 region has the DNA TGTGCCAGCAGACCAAAGGGCTCATCGGACCGGGATTGGATCGAGCAGTACTTC. The encoded protein is CASRPKGSSDRDWIEQYF.

The chain links TRBV2 to TRBJ2-5; D tentatively reads TRBD1 or TRBD2 (5 bases each). CDR1 SNHLY and CDR2 FYNNEI come from the germline V gene. Trimming shortened V by 10 bases and J by 7 bases, and 13 bases separated the two germline ends. There are 11 residues in the CDR3. This CDR3 reads CAILSGGTQYF. CDR3 bases: TGTGCCATCCTAAGTGGGGGGACCCAGTACTTC.

The rearrangement uses TRBV19 and TRBJ2-7; D is perhaps TRBD1 (6 bases). V dropped 5 bases and J dropped 2 bases, with 10 bases sitting between them. CDR3 length: 13 amino acids. Germline V gene sequence: CDR1 LNHDA, CDR2 SQIVND (reference sequence). The CDR3 sequence is CASSLGHTYEQYF. The DNA for the CDR3 is TGTGCCAGTAGTCTGGGACACACCTACGAGCAGTACTTC.

V is TRBV27 and J is TRBJ1-2, with D tentatively TRBD1 (5 bases). V dropped 7 bases and J dropped 1 base, with 16 bases sitting between them. The CDR3 loop spans 15 amino acids. Germline CDR1 reads MNHEY; CDR2 reads SMNVEV (reference sequence). CDR3 sequence reads: CASTNPGTLNYGYTF. CDR3 DNA: TGTGCCAGCACAAATCCGGGGACGCTTAACTATGGCTACACCTTC.

This chain joins TRBV6-4 and TRBJ2-3, with 16 positions matching TRBD2. Germline V gene data show CDR1 as MRHNA and CDR2 as SNTAGT. J lost 6 bases, V lost 5 bases, and 5 bases had no gene match. There are 16 residues in the CDR3. The CDR3: CASSPGTSGGGDTQYF. The CDR3 DNA is TGTGCCAGCAGTCCCGGGACTAGCGGGGGGGGCGATACGCAGTATTTT.

The chain couples TRBV9 to TRBJ2-7, with D hard to call. Trimming pared 0 bases from V and 2 bases from J, leaving 6 bases between. The CDR3 length is 13 residues. Germline lookup yields CDR1 SGDLS and CDR2 YYNGEE. The DNA for the CDR3 is TGTGCCAGCAGCGTAGGACAAACCTACGAGCAGTACTTC. Its translation: CASSVGQTYEQYF.

The CDR3 region has the DNA TGTGCCAGCAGGTACGCATCCTCCTACGAGCAGTACTTC. This encodes CASRYASSYEQYF. The rearrangement joins TRBV28 to TRBJ2-7; D uncertain. V was cut by 6 bases and J by 0 bases, with 9 bases left in between. Germline V gene data show CDR1 as MDHEN and CDR2 as SYDVKM. This CDR3 region has 13 residues.

The chain recombines TRBV7-2 with TRBJ1-2, with D tentatively TRBD1 (5 bases). Germline lookup yields CDR1 SGHTA and CDR2 FQGNSA. The CDR3 is 15 residues long. Trimming removed 5 bases from V and 7 bases from J, with 20 bases in between. Here the CDR3 DNA reads TGTGCCAGCAGCCCCCGACCCGCCCGACAGACTGGCTACACCTTC. Its protein product is CASSPRPARQTGYTF.

The V and J genes are TRBV5-3 and TRBJ2-5; 11 bases align to TRBD1. The assigned J gene may be wrong: the sequence end matches TRBJ2-7 better. TRBV5-3 is an open reading frame whose function is uncertain. The CDR3 length is 17 residues. CDR3 coding DNA: TGTGCCAGAAGCCACGGACAGGGGGCGATAGAATCCTACGAGCAGTACTTC. It yields the protein CARSHGQGAIESYEQYF.

The chain uses TRBV11-1 and TRBJ1-1, with a possible D match to TRBD1 (6 bases). Trimming took 0 bases from V and 8 from J, leaving 10 bases between them. The CDR3 covers 13 residues. Looked up from germline, CDR1 is SGHAT and CDR2 is FQDESV (reference sequence). CDR3 nucleotide sequence: TGTGCCAGCAGCTTAGCCACCGGGACAGAAGCTTTCTTT. Its protein product is CASSLATGTEAFF.

Here the CDR3 reads CASSSYRGGSGYYNEQFF. The CDR3 coding sequence is TGCGCCAGCAGCTCCTATAGGGGGGGTAGCGGATACTACAATGAGCAGTTCTTC. J is TRBJ2-1 and V is TRBV4-3; tentative D call: TRBD2 (7 bases). The CDR3 spans 18 residues. Trimming removed 5 bases from V and 3 bases from J, with 23 bases in between. CDR1 LGHNA and CDR2 YSLEER come from the germline V gene.

The V call is TRBV7-2, the J call TRBJ2-1, with D maybe TRBD1 (5 bases). Germline V gene sequence: CDR1 SGHTA, CDR2 FQGNSA. This CDR3 is built from 14 residues. The V gene lost 6 bases and the J gene lost 4 bases, with 13 bases spanning the gap. Here the CDR3 reads CASSRQTFYNEQFF. The DNA for the CDR3 is TGTGCCAGCAGTCGACAGACGTTTTACAATGAGCAGTTCTTC. Supplemented by reference TRBV7-2 and TRBJ2-1, the full variable domain reads GAGVSQSPSNKVTEKGKDVELRCDPISGHTALYWYRQSLGQGLEFLIYFQGNSAPDKSGLPSDRFSAERTGGSVSTLTIQRTQQEDSAVYLCASSRQTFYNEQFFGPGTRLTVL.

J is TRBJ2-7 and V is TRBV11-2, with D perhaps TRBD1 (7 bases). CDR3 size: 15 residues. The germline gives CDR1 SGHAT, CDR2 FQNNGV. V shed 5 bases and J shed 4 bases, with 18 bases lying between them. Here the CDR3 reads CASSTPRRGRYEQYF. The CDR3, as DNA: TGTGCCAGCAGCACCCCCCGGAGGGGGCGTTACGAGCAGTACTTC.